One and the same sample provided the 29 T cell receptor beta chains below, sequenced in a study of response to subunit inactivated influenza vaccine. Using its own MiXCR run on the RT-PCR reads, TCRdb lists one record per CDR3 protein. Of 500,000 or so distinct CDR3 sequences listed, approximately 16% are singletons. The specimen was CD4+ T cells sorted from PBMCs, collected approximately 25 months after vaccination. These receptor sequences come from a man aged 45 to 70 who received an inactivated influenza vaccine.

This chain connects TRBV20-1 to TRBJ1-6; D is ambiguous. V was trimmed by 4 bases and J by 2 bases, leaving 18 bases between them. The CDR3 runs to 17 residues. Germline V gene sequence: CDR1 DFQATT, CDR2 SNEGSKA (reference sequence). The CDR3 nucleotides are TGCAGTGCTATCGACAACACCCACGGGGCCTATAATTCACCCCTCCACTTT. It specifies CSAIDNTHGAYNSPLHF.

The rearrangement uses TRBV10-2 and TRBJ2-3; 8 bases match TRBD1. The germline gives CDR1 WSHSY, CDR2 SAAADI. The CDR3 has 14 residues. V dropped 7 bases and J dropped 5; count of bases not matched to a gene: 8. The CDR3 DNA is TGCGCCAGCACCCGGCAGGGGGCAAGAGATACGCAGTATTTT. This gives the protein CASTRQGARDTQYF.

This clonotype occurred a few times. V usage is TRBV10-3 and J usage is TRBJ2-2, with D possibly being TRBD1 (7 bases). The CDR3 is 15 amino acids. CDR1 and CDR2 from the germline V gene are ENHRY and SYGVKD. Trimming pared 6 bases from V and 6 bases from J, leaving 17 bases between. For the CDR3, the DNA is TGTGCCATCAGCCCTAGTCAGGGGGGCGCCGGGGAGCTGTTTTTT. Translated: CAISPSQGGAGELFF.

The chain uses TRBV2 and TRBJ2-7; D is unresolved. The V end lost 3 bases, the J end lost 2 bases, and 11 bases lay between the germline ends. CDR1 and CDR2 from the germline V gene are SNHLY and FYNNEI. This CDR3 region has 14 residues. As DNA, the CDR3 is TGTGCCAGCAGTGACTCCTTGATTACCTACGAGCAGTACTTC. Its translation is CASSDSLITYEQYF.

This clonotype was observed at least ten times. The V and J genes are TRBV9 and TRBJ1-2; no reliable D call. The CDR3 contains 15 residues. In germline, CDR1 is SGDLS, CDR2 YYNGEE. Trimming shortened V by 1 base and J by 4 bases, and 14 bases separated the two germline ends. This chain's CDR3 is CASSVTRQATYGYTF. DNA for the CDR3: TGTGCCAGCAGCGTAACCCGTCAGGCCACCTATGGCTACACCTTC.

V gene TRBV20-1 combines with J gene TRBJ2-2, with a weak D call TRBD2 (6 bases). Trimming left V 0 bases short and J 1 base short, with 12 bases between. This CDR3 has 16 residues. Germline CDR1 reads DFQATT; CDR2 reads SNEGSKA (reference sequence). CDR3 nucleotides: TGCAGTGCTAGAGATGCGGGTAGCGGGAACACCGGGGAGCTGTTTTTT. Amino acids: CSARDAGSGNTGELFF.

This clonotype showed up just a few times. The rearrangement joins TRBV20-1 to TRBJ2-2; 9 nucleotides match TRBD1. Looked up from germline, CDR1 is DFQATT and CDR2 is SNEGSKA (reference sequence). The CDR3 runs to 18 residues. Unmatched junction bases numbered 9, after V lost 1 base and J lost 0 bases. CDR3 in DNA: TGCAGTGCTAGAGTTGGGACAGGGTCCAAAGCGAACACCGGGGAGCTGTTTTTT. It codes for CSARVGTGSKANTGELFF.

This clonotype was seen only a few times. The rearrangement uses TRBV20-1 and TRBJ1-6, with 7 bases identical to TRBD1. CDR1 and CDR2 from the germline V gene are DFQATT and SNEGSKA (reference sequence). This CDR3 region has 15 residues. With 0 bases clipped from V and 7 bases from J, the junction kept 6 bases outside the gene matches. The CDR3 spells CSARDQGGRNSPLHF. CDR3 sequence (DNA): TGCAGTGCTAGAGATCAAGGGGGCAGGAATTCACCCCTCCACTTT.

This chain uses TRBV7-2 with TRBJ1-2; a weak D match, TRBD1 (6 bases). Germline loops: CDR1 SGHTA, CDR2 FQGNSA. The V end lost 5 bases, the J end lost 5 bases, and 12 bases lay between the germline ends. This CDR3 region has 13 residues. The CDR3 DNA reads TGTGCCAGCAGCCAGGGGCCATCATATGGCTACACCTTC. Residues: CASSQGPSYGYTF.

The genes are TRBV4-1 and TRBJ2-2; D is ambiguous. Germline V gives CDR1 MGHRA, CDR2 YSYEKL. Trimming pared 0 bases from V and 4 bases from J, leaving 6 bases between. The CDR3 length is 14 residues. For the CDR3, the DNA is TGCGCCAGCAGCCAAGAAGAAGTCACCGGGGAGCTGTTTTTT. This gives the protein CASSQEEVTGELFF.

This rearrangement joins TRBV20-1 to TRBJ2-6; possible D gene TRBD1, 6 bases. The CDR3 is made up of 16 amino acids. Per germline, CDR1 DFQATT and CDR2 SNEGSKA (reference sequence). V was trimmed by 3 bases and J by 5 bases, leaving 17 bases between them. The CDR3 loop reads CSASPRGIVRANVLTF. The CDR3, as DNA: TGCAGTGCTAGCCCAAGGGGGATCGTGCGGGCCAACGTCCTGACTTTC.

This chain uses TRBV4-1 with TRBJ1-5; D unclear. CDR1 is MGHRA and CDR2 is YSYEKL in the germline V gene. The CDR3 length is 15 residues. The V end was cut by 5 bases, the J end by 4 bases, with 15 bases between. CDR3 bases: TGCGCCAGCAGCAAAAACCGGGCCTCAAATCAGCCCCAGCATTTT. Translating it yields CASSKNRASNQPQHF.

The chain employs TRBV14 and TRBJ2-5, with 9 bases matching TRBD1. Germline V gene data show CDR1 as SGHDN and CDR2 as FVKESK. CDR3 length: 15 amino acids. The trim removed 4 bases at V and 3 bases at J, leaving 6 bases unmatched. The DNA of the CDR3 is TGTGCCAGCAGCCGAAGGGACAGGGCTGAAGAGACCCAGTACTTC. This encodes CASSRRDRAEETQYF.

The chain has TRBV7-9 and TRBJ2-6; D ambiguous. Trimming pared 7 bases from V and 1 base from J, leaving 11 bases between. This CDR3 spans 15 amino acids. CDR1 and CDR2 from the germline V gene are SEHNR and FQNEAQ (reference sequence). The CDR3 region is CASNEDVSGANVLTF. As DNA, the CDR3 is TGTGCCAGCAACGAGGACGTTTCTGGGGCCAACGTCCTGACTTTC.

This clonotype was recorded at least ten times. V gene TRBV29-1 combines with J gene TRBJ1-2; no clear D gene. Germline-derived CDR1 and CDR2 are SQVTM and ANQGSEA. CDR3 size: 8 residues. V was clipped by 3 bases and J by 11 bases, with 4 bases between them. This CDR3 is CSVDRYTF. CDR3 nucleotide sequence: TGCAGCGTTGATAGATACACCTTC.

The CDR3 bases are TGTGCCAGCAGCCAGCTAGGGGGCCGGGTCGATGAGCAGTTCTTC. Amino acid sequence: CASSQLGGRVDEQFF. The chain employs TRBV16 and TRBJ2-1, with TRBD1 identical over 7 bases. This CDR3 has 15 amino acids. Germline V gene sequence: CDR1 KGHSY, CDR2 FQNENV. Trimming at V came to 3 bases and at J to 8 bases, leaving 10 bases not matched to a gene. The whole variable domain, remainder taken from reference TRBV16 and TRBJ2-1, is GEEVAQTPKHLVRGEGQKAKLYCAPIKGHSYVFWYQQVLKNEFKFLISFQNENVFDETGMPKERFSAKCLPNSPCSLEIQATKLEDSAVYFCASSQLGGRVDEQFFGPGTRLTVL.

A few counts support this clonotype. J is TRBJ2-3 and V is TRBV27, with a weak D call TRBD2 (6 bases). This CDR3 comprises 14 residues. Germline CDR1 reads MNHEY; CDR2 reads SMNVEV (reference sequence). V lost 3 bases and J 7 bases, leaving 14 bases between the germline ends. In nucleotides, the CDR3 is TGTGCCAGCAGTTTGGCGGGGAAATTTTATACGCAGTATTTT. Translated: CASSLAGKFYTQYF.

The chain's CDR3 is CASSVGLSGSSYNEQFF. CDR3 in DNA: TGTGCCAGCAGCGTAGGACTCAGCGGGAGCTCCTACAATGAGCAGTTCTTC. V usage is TRBV9 and J usage is TRBJ2-1; the match to TRBD2 covers 8 bases. Germline CDR1 reads SGDLS; CDR2 reads YYNGEE. With V trimmed by 0 bases and J by 0 bases, 5 bases remained unmatched. This CDR3 has 17 amino acids.

The table lists this clonotype with a few counts. V usage is TRBV28 and J usage is TRBJ2-5; D unclear. The CDR3 totals 14 residues. The germline V gene encodes CDR1 MDHEN and CDR2 SYDVKM. Trimming pared 6 bases from V and 3 bases from J, leaving 14 bases between. CDR3 nucleotide sequence: TGTGCCAGCAGCAGAGGTGCGAGTGAAGAGACCCAGTACTTC. Protein: CASSRGASEETQYF. Using reference TRBV28 and TRBJ2-5 for the parts outside the CDR3, the full variable domain is DVKVTQSSRYLVKRTGEKVFLECVQDMDHENMFWYRQDPGLGLRLIYFSYDVKMKEKGDIPEGYSVSREKKERFSLILESASTNQTSMYLCASSRGASEETQYFGPGTRLLVL.

There are a few counts of this clonotype. The V gene is TRBV7-6, the J gene TRBJ1-5; D ambiguous. The germline V gene has CDR1 SGHVS and CDR2 FNYEAQ. V shed 1 base and J shed 5 bases, with 6 bases lying between them. This CDR3 has 13 amino acids. CDR3 region: CASSLDPYQPQHF. CDR3 sequence (DNA): TGTGCCAGCAGCTTAGACCCCTATCAGCCCCAGCATTTT.

Only a few counts were recorded for this clonotype. The genes are TRBV12-3 or TRBV12-4 and TRBJ2-3; 12 nucleotides line up with TRBD2. V trimming: 3 bases; J trimming: 0 bases; junction bases outside the gene matches: 4. This CDR3 region has 17 residues. The DNA of the CDR3 is TGTGCCAGCAGTTTGCCTAGCGGGAGGGTGAGCACAGATACGCAGTATTTT. Amino acids: CASSLPSGRVSTDTQYF.

The genes are TRBV6-5 and TRBJ1-1; D unclear. The V gene lost 2 bases and the J gene lost 8 bases, with 12 bases spanning the gap. This CDR3 spans 13 amino acids. Germline V gene lookup returns CDR1 MNHEY and CDR2 SVGAGI. The CDR3 sequence is CASSYVGSQEAFF. As DNA, the CDR3 is TGTGCCAGCAGTTACGTTGGGTCGCAAGAAGCTTTCTTT.

This clonotype has just a few counts. V gene TRBV20-1 combines with J gene TRBJ2-2; TRBD2 is a possible D gene (5 bases). This CDR3 has 15 amino acids. The germline V gene encodes CDR1 DFQATT and CDR2 SNEGSKA (reference sequence). The V and J ends lost 0 bases and 1 base respectively, with 9 bases between them. CDR3: CSARDRRKNTGELFF. The CDR3 nucleotides are TGCAGTGCTAGAGATAGGAGGAAGAACACCGGGGAGCTGTTTTTT.

The J gene is TRBJ2-1, the V gene TRBV16; 16 nucleotides match TRBD2. Trimming took 1 base from V and 10 from J; bases not matched to a gene: 13. CDR1 is KGHSY, CDR2 FQNENV, per germline. This CDR3 contains 19 residues. CDR3 sequence: CASSQFGTSGRARFIEQFF. CDR3 DNA: TGTGCCAGCAGCCAATTTGGGACTAGCGGGAGGGCCCGGTTTATCGAGCAGTTCTTC.

This clonotype appeared a few times. The chain employs TRBV12-3 or TRBV12-4 and TRBJ2-7; 11 nucleotides agree with TRBD1. The V segment lost 4 bases and the J segment 4 bases; nucleotides outside the gene matches: 12. This CDR3 is built from 17 residues. The CDR3 loop is CASSSTPGQGARYEQYF. CDR3 DNA: TGTGCCAGCAGTTCCACGCCTGGACAGGGGGCAAGGTACGAGCAGTACTTC.

The V and J genes are TRBV20-1 and TRBJ2-5; 11 bases align to TRBD2. Germline loops: CDR1 DFQATT, CDR2 SNEGSKA (reference sequence). The length of the CDR3 is 15 residues. Unmatched junction bases numbered 7, after V lost 0 bases and J lost 7 bases. The CDR3 is CSARELAGVWGTQYF. The CDR3 DNA reads as TGCAGTGCTAGAGAACTAGCGGGGGTCTGGGGGACCCAGTACTTC.

The chain has TRBV7-2 and TRBJ2-1; 9 bases line up with TRBD2. Unmatched junction bases numbered 3, after V lost 3 bases and J lost 9 bases. The CDR3 is 13 amino acids. Per germline, CDR1 SGHTA and CDR2 FQGNSA. The CDR3 DNA follows: TGTGCCAGCAGCTTTGGCGGGAGGGCTGAGCAGTTCTTC. Its protein product is CASSFGGRAEQFF.

This clonotype was seen ten or more times. V and J are TRBV28 and TRBJ2-7; either TRBD1 or TRBD2 may fit D (5 bases each). Trimming took 4 bases from V and 4 from J, leaving 8 bases between them. Germline CDR1 MDHEN, CDR2 SYDVKM. The CDR3 covers 12 residues. CDR3 sequence: CASSSGPYEQYF. CDR3 bases: TGTGCCAGCAGTTCGGGACCTTACGAGCAGTACTTC.

In the case of this clonotype: This may be a read error: a much more frequent sequence differs by one nucleotide. V usage is TRBV2 and J usage is TRBJ2-5; no firm D call. From germline, CDR1 is SNHLY and CDR2 FYNNEI. The CDR3 covers 12 residues. CDR3 residues: CAIQQYQESQYF. The CDR3 bases are TGTGCCATCCAGCAGTACCAAGAGAGCCAGTACTTC.